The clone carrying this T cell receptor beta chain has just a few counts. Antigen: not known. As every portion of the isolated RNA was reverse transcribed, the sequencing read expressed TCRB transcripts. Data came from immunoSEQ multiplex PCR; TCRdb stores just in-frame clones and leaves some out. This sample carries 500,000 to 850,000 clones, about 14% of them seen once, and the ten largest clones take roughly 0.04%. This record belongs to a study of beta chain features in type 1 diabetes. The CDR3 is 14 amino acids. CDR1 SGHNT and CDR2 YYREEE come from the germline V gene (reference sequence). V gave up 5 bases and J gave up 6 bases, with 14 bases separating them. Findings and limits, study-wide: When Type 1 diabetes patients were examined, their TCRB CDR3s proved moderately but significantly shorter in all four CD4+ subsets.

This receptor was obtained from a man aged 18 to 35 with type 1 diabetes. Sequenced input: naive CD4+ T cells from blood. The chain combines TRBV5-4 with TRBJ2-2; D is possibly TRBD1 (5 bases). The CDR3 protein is CASRKGAGAGELFF. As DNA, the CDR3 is TGTGCCAGCAGGAAAGGGGCAGGAGCCGGGGAGCTGTTTTTT. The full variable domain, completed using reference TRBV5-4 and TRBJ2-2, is ETGVTQSPTHLIKTRGQQVTLRCSSQSGHNTVSWYQQALGQGPQFIFQYYREEENGRGNFPPRFSGLQFPNYSSELNVNALELDDSALYLCASRKGAGAGELFFGEGSRLTVL.